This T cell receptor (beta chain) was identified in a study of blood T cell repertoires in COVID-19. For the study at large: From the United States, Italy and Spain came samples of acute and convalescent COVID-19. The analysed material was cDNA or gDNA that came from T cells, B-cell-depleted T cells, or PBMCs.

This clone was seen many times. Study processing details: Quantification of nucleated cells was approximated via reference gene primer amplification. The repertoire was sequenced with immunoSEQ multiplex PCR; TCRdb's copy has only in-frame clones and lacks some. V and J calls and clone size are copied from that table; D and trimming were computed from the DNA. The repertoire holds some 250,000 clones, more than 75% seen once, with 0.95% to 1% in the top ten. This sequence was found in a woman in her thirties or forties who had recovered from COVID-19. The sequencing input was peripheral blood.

CDR3 residues: CASSYLDTQYF. Written as DNA, the CDR3 is TGTGCCAGCAGTTACCTGGATACGCAGTATTTT. The chain employs TRBV6-6 and TRBJ2-3; no reliable D call. In germline, CDR1 is MNHNY, CDR2 SVGAGI (reference sequence). V was pared by 2 bases and J by 6 bases, with 3 bases between. The CDR3 contains 11 residues.